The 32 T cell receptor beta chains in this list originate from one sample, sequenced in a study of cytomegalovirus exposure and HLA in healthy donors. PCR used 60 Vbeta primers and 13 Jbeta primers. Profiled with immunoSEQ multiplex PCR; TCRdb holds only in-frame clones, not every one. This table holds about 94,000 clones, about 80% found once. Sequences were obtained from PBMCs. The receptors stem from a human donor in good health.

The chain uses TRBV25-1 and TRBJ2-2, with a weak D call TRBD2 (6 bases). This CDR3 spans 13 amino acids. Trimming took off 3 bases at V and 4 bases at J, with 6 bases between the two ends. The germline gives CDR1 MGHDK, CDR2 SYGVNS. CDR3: CASSEGGTGELFF. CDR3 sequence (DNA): TGTGCCAGCAGTGAGGGGGGCACCGGGGAGCTGTTTTTT.

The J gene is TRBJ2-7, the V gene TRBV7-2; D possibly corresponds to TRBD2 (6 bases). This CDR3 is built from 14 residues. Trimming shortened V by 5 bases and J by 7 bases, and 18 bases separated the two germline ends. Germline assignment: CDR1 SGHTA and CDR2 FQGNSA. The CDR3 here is CASSPSGTLGEQYF. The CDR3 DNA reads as TGTGCCAGCAGCCCTTCCGGGACTCTCGGAGAGCAGTACTTC.

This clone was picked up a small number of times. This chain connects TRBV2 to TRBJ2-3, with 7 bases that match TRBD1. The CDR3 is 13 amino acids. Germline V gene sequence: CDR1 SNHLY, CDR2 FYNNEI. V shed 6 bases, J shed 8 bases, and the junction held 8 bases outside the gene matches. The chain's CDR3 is CASRRRQGPTQYF. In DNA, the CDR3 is TGTGCCAGCAGGAGAAGACAGGGACCTACGCAGTATTTT.

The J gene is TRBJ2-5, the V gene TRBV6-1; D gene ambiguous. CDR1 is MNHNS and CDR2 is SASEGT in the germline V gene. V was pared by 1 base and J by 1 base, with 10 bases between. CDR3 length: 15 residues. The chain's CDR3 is CASSEEFVAQETQYF. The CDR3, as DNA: TGTGCCAGCAGTGAAGAATTCGTGGCCCAAGAGACCCAGTACTTC.

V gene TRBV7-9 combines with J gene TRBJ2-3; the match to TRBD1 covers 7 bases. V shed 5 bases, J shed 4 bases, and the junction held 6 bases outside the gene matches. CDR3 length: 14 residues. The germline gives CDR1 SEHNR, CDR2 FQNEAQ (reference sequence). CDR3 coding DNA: TGTGCCAGCAGCCCGCTAGGGACAGCAGATACGCAGTATTTT. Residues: CASSPLGTADTQYF.

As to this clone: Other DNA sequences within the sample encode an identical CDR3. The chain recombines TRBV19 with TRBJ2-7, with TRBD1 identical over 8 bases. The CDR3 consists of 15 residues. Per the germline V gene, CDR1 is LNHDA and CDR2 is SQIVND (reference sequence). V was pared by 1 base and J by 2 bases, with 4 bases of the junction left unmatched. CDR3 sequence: CASSIAGQGAYEQYF. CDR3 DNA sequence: TGTGCCAGTAGTATAGCCGGACAGGGCGCCTACGAGCAGTACTTC.

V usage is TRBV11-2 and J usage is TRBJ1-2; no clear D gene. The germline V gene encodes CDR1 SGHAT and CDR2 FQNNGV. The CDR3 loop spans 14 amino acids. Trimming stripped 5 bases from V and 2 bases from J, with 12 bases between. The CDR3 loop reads CASSPDIKNYGYTF. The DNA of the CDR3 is TGTGCCAGCAGCCCTGACATCAAAAACTATGGCTACACCTTC.

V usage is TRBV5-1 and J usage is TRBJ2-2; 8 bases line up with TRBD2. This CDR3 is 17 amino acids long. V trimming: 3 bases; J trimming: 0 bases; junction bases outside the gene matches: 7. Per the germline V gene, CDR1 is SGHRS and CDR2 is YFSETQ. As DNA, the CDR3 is TGCGCCAGCAGCTCGAGAGCGGGAGCCGCGAACACCGGGGAGCTGTTTTTT. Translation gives CASSSRAGAANTGELFF.

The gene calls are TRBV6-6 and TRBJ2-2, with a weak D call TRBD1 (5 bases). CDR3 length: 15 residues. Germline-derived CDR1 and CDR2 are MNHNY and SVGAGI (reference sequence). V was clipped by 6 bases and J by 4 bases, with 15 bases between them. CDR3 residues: CASSYQGLGTGELFF. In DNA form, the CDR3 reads TGTGCCAGCAGCTACCAGGGCTTGGGCACCGGGGAGCTGTTTTTT.

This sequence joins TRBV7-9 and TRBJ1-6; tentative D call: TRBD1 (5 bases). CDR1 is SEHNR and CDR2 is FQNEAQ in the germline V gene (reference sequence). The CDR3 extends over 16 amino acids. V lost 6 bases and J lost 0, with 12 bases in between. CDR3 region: CASRAGASSYNSPLHF. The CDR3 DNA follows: TGTGCCAGCAGAGCTGGGGCGAGCTCCTATAATTCACCCCTCCACTTT.

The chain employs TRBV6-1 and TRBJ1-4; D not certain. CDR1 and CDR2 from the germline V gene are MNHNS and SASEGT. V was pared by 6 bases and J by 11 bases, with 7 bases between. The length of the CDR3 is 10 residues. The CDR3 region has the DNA TGTGCCAGCAGCTTGGAGAAACTGTTTTTT. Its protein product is CASSLEKLFF.

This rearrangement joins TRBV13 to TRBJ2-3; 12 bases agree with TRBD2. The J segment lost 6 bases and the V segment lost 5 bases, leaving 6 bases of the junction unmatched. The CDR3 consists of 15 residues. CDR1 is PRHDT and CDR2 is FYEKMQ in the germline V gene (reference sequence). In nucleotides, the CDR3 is TGTGCCAGCAGCCAACGGACTAGCGGGGCGGATACGCAGTATTTT. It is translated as CASSQRTSGADTQYF.

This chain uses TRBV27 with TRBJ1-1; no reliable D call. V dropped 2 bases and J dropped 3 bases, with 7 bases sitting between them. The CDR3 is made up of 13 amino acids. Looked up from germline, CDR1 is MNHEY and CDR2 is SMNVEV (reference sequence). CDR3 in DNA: TGTGCCAGCAGTTTAGTACGGGACACTGAAGCTTTCTTT. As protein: CASSLVRDTEAFF.

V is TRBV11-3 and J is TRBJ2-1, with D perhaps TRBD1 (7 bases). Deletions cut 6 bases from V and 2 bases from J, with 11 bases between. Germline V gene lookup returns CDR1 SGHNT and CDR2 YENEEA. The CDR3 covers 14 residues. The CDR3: CASSPGGTYNEQFF. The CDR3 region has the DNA TGTGCCAGCAGTCCAGGGGGGACCTACAATGAGCAGTTCTTC.

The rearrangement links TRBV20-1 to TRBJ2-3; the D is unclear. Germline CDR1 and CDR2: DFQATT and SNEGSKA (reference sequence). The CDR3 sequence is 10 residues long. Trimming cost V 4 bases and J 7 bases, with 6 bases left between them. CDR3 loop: CSAIQYTQYF. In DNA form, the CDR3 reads TGCAGTGCTATACAATATACGCAGTATTTT.

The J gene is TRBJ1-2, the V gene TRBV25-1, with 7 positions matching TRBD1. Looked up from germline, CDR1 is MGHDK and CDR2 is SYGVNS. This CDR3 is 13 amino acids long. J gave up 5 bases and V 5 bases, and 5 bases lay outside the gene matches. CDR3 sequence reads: CASSLTGEYGYTF. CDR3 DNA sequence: TGTGCCAGCAGTCTAACAGGGGAGTATGGCTACACCTTC.

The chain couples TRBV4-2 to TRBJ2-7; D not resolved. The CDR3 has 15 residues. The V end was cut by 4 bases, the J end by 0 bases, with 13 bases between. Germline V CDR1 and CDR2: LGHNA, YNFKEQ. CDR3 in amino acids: CASSRWATDSYEQYF. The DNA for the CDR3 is TGTGCCAGCAGCCGATGGGCAACGGACTCCTACGAGCAGTACTTC.

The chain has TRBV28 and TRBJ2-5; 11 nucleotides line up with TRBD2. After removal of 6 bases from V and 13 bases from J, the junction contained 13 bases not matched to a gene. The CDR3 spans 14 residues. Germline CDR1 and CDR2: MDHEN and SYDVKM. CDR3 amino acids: CASSRTSGRGLWYF. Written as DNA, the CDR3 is TGTGCCAGCAGCCGTACTAGCGGGAGAGGTTTATGGTACTTC.

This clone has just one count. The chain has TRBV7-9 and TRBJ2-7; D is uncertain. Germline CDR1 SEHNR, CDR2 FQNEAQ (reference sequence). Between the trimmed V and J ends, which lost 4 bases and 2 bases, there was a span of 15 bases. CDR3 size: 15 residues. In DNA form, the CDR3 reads TGTGCCAGCAGCTCCCTAGATAGAAATCCCTACGAGCAGTACTTC. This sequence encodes CASSSLDRNPYEQYF.

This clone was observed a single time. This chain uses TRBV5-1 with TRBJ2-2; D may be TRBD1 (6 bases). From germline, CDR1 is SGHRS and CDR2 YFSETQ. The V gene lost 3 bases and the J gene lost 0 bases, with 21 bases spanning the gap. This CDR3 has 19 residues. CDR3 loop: CASSSLGVWDKANTGELFF. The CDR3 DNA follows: TGCGCCAGCAGCTCCCTCGGGGTGTGGGACAAAGCGAACACCGGGGAGCTGTTTTTT.

CDR3 sequence: CASSLVFRGGLGTQYF. DNA of the CDR3: TGTGCCAGCAGCTTAGTATTCCGGGGGGGCCTGGGGACCCAGTACTTC. J is TRBJ2-5 and V is TRBV7-6; 8 bases map to TRBD2. V lost 1 base and J lost 7; bases outside the gene matches: 11. Germline V gene data show CDR1 as SGHVS and CDR2 as FNYEAQ. The CDR3 has 16 residues.

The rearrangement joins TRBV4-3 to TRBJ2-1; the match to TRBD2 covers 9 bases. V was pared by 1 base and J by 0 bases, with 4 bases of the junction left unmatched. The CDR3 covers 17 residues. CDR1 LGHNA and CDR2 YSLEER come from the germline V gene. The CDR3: CASSQGLAEYSYNEQFF. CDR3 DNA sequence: TGCGCCAGCAGCCAAGGACTAGCGGAATACTCCTACAATGAGCAGTTCTTC.

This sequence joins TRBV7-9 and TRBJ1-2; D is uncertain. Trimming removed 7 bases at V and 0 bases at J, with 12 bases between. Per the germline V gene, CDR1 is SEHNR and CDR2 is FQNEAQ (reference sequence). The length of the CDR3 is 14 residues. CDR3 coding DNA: TGTGCCAGCACCGTCATTCTAGCTAACTATGGCTACACCTTC. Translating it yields CASTVILANYGYTF.

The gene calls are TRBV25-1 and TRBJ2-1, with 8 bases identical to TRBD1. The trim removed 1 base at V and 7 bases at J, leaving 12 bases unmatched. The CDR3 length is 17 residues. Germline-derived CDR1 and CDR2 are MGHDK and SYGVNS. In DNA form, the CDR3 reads TGTGCCAGCAGTGAATCCCCCGGACAGGGACTTATGAATGAGCAGTTCTTC. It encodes CASSESPGQGLMNEQFF.

The CDR3 nucleotides read TGTGCCAGCAGTGGCCCCGGCGGGTTTGGTGAGCAGTTCTTC. Protein sequence: CASSGPGGFGEQFF. This chain joins TRBV2 and TRBJ2-1; a weak D match, TRBD2 (5 bases). With 4 bases removed from V and 9 bases from J, the gap between germline ends came to 16 bases. The CDR3 totals 14 residues. Germline CDR1 SNHLY, CDR2 FYNNEI.

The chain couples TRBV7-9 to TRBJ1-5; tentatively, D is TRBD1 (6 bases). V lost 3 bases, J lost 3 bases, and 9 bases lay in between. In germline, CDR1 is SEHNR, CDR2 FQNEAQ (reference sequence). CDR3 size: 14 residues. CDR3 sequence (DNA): TGTGCCAGCAGCTTCGACAGGTTCAATCAGCCCCAGCATTTT. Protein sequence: CASSFDRFNQPQHF.

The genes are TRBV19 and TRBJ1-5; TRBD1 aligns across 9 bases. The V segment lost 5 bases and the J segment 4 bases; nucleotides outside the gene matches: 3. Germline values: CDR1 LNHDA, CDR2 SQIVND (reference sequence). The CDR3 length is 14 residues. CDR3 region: CASSRTGVNQPQHF. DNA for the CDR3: TGTGCCAGTAGTCGGACAGGGGTAAATCAGCCCCAGCATTTT.

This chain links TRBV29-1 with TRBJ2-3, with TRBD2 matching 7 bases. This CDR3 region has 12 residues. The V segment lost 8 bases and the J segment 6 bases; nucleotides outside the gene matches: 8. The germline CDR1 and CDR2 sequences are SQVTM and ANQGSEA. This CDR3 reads CSIRTSLDTQYF. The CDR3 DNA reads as TGCAGCATCCGGACTAGTTTGGATACGCAGTATTTT.

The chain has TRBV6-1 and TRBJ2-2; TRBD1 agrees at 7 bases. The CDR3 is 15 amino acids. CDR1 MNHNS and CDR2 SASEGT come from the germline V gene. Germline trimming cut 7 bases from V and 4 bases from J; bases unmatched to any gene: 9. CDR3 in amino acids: CASNGDRVITGELFF. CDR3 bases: TGTGCCAGCAATGGAGACAGGGTGATCACCGGGGAGCTGTTTTTT.

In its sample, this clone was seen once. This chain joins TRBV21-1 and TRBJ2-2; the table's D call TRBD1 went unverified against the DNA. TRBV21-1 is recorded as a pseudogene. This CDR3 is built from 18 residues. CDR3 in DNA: TGTGCCAGCAGCCCTAACCGGGGGACAGATACGAACACCGGGGAGCTGTTTTTT. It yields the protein CASSPNRGTDTNTGELFF.

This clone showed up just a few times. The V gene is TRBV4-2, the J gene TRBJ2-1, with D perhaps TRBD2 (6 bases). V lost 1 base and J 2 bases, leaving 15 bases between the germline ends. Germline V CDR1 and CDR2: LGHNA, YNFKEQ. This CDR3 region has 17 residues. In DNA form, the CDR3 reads TGTGCCAGCAGCCAAGTAGACGGGAGAGGCCCCTACAATGAGCAGTTCTTC. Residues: CASSQVDGRGPYNEQFF.

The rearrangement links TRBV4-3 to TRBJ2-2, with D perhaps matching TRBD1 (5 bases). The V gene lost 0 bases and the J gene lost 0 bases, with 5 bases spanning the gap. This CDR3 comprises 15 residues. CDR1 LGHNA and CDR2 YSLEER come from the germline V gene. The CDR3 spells CASSQETANTGELFF. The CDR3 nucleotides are TGCGCCAGCAGCCAAGAGACAGCGAACACCGGGGAGCTGTTTTTT.